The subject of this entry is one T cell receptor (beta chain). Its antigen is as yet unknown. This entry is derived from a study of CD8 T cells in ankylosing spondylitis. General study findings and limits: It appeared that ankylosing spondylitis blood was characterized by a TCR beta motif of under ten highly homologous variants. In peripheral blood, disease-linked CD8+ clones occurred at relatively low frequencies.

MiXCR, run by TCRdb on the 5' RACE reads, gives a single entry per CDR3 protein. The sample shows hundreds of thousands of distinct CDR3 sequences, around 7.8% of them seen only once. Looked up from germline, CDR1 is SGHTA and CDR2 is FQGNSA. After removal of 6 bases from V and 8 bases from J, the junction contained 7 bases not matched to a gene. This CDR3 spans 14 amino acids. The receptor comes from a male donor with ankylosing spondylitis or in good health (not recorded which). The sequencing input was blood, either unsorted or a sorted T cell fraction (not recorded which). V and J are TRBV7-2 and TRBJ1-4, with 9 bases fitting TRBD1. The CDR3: CASSPRTGAEKLFF. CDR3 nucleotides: TGTGCCAGCAGTCCTCGGACAGGGGCCGAAAAACTGTTTTTT.